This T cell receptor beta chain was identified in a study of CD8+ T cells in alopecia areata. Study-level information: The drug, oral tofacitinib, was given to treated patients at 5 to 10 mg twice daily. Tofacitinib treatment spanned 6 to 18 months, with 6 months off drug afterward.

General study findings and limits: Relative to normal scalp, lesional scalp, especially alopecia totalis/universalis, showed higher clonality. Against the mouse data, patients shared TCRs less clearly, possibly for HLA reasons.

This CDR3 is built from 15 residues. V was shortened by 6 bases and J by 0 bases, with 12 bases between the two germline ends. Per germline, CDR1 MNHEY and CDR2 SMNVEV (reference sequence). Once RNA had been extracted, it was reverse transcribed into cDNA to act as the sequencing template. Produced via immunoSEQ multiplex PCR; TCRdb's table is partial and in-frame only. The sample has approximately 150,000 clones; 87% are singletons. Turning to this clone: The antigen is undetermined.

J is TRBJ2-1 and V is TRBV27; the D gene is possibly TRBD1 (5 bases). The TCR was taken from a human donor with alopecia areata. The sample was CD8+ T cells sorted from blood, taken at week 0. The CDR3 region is CASRQVSSSYNEQFF. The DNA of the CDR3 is TGTGCCAGCAGACAGGTGTCGAGCTCCTACAATGAGCAGTTCTTC.